Presented here are 30 T cell receptor beta chains from one specimen sequenced in a study of CD8 T cells in ankylosing spondylitis. Using its own MiXCR run on the 5' RACE reads, TCRdb lists one record per CDR3 protein. The data hold about 540,000 distinct CDR3 sequences, with about 13% observed a single time. These receptors' antigens are unknown. The study, taken as a whole, reports: Ankylosing spondylitis blood appeared to be characterized by a TCR beta motif of under ten highly homologous variants.

Material for sequencing was blood, either unsorted or a sorted T cell fraction (not recorded which). The receptors come from a male donor with ankylosing spondylitis.

The V call is TRBV3-1, the J call TRBJ2-5; no firm D call. V was cut by 0 bases and J by 3 bases, with 5 bases left in between. The CDR3 loop spans 13 amino acids. Germline lookup yields CDR1 LGHDT and CDR2 YNNKEL (reference sequence). The CDR3 sequence is CASSQEPEETQYF. The CDR3 bases are TGTGCCAGCAGCCAAGAACCCGAAGAGACCCAGTACTTC.

The V call is TRBV20-1, the J call TRBJ2-2; 11 bases agree with TRBD1. Per germline, CDR1 DFQATT and CDR2 SNEGSKA (reference sequence). The CDR3 sequence is 15 residues long. Losses at the gene ends were 6 bases for V and 7 bases for J; bases not matched to a gene: 10. The CDR3 loop is CSAAGTGGMFGELFF. The CDR3 DNA sequence: TGCAGTGCCGCGGGGACAGGGGGAATGTTCGGGGAGCTGTTTTTT.

There are a few counts of this clonotype. V and J are TRBV6-1 and TRBJ1-5; D gene unclear. The CDR3 sequence is 14 residues long. Germline-derived CDR1 and CDR2 are MNHNS and SASEGT. V dropped 7 bases and J dropped 4 bases, with 14 bases sitting between them. For the CDR3, the DNA is TGTGCCAGCAATAGCGCCGACGGGAATCAGCCCCAGCATTTT. Translating gives CASNSADGNQPQHF.

This clonotype has just a few counts. The chain uses TRBV9 and TRBJ2-3; possible D gene TRBD2, 6 bases. In germline, CDR1 is SGDLS, CDR2 YYNGEE. V was clipped by 6 bases and J by 4 bases, with 12 bases between them. This CDR3 region has 13 residues. The CDR3 is CASNRESPDTQYF. As DNA, the CDR3 is TGTGCCAGCAACCGGGAGTCCCCAGATACGCAGTATTTT. Using reference TRBV9 and TRBJ2-3 for the parts outside the CDR3, the full variable domain is DSGVTQTPKHLITATGQRVTLRCSPRSGDLSVYWYQQSLDQGLQFLIQYYNGEERAKGNILERFSAQQFPDLHSELNLSSLELGDSALYFCASNRESPDTQYFGPGTRLTVL.

The chain joins TRBV7-9 to TRBJ2-2; D uncertain. Germline CDR1 is SEHNR and CDR2 is FQNEAQ (reference sequence). The CDR3 runs 15 residues. V lost 5 bases and J 2 bases, leaving 12 bases between the germline ends. The CDR3 nucleotides are TGTGCCAGCAGCCCAGATCGGGTTAACACCGGGGAGCTGTTTTTT. Translation gives CASSPDRVNTGELFF.

The V and J genes are TRBV11-1 and TRBJ2-5, with 7 bases matching TRBD1. There are 15 residues in the CDR3. Germline trimming cut 1 base from V and 4 bases from J; bases unmatched to any gene: 6. Per the germline V gene, CDR1 is SGHAT and CDR2 is FQDESV (reference sequence). The CDR3: CASSLGDSRPETQYF. The DNA of the CDR3 is TGTGCCAGCAGCTTAGGGGACAGTAGACCAGAGACCCAGTACTTC.

The gene calls are TRBV7-7 and TRBJ2-5, with 11 bases lining up with TRBD2. The CDR3 has 14 residues. Germline-derived CDR1 and CDR2 are SSHAT and FNYEAQ (reference sequence). Trimming took 5 bases from V and 5 from J; bases not matched to a gene: 4. Here the CDR3 reads CASSHTSGSETQYF. CDR3 nucleotide sequence: TGTGCCAGCAGCCATACTAGCGGGAGTGAGACCCAGTACTTC.

The rearrangement joins TRBV12-3 or TRBV12-4 to TRBJ1-5; 8 bases are shared with TRBD1. CDR3 length: 15 amino acids. V was clipped by 7 bases and J by 8 bases; unmatched bases: 13. CDR3: CASTPGRGLAEPQHF. In DNA, the CDR3 is TGTGCCAGCACCCCGGGCAGGGGGCTCGCGGAGCCCCAGCATTTT.

This clonotype was recorded a few times. V is TRBV29-1 and J is TRBJ2-3; TRBD2 agrees at 10 bases. CDR1 and CDR2 (germline): SQVTM, ANQGSEA. CDR3 size: 13 residues. V shed 6 bases, J shed 2 bases, and the junction held 2 bases outside the gene matches. The CDR3 region has the DNA TGCAGCGTAACTAGCGGGACCACAGATACGCAGTATTTT. This codes for CSVTSGTTDTQYF.

This clonotype was picked up a small number of times. This rearrangement joins TRBV7-2 to TRBJ1-2; no definite D call. Deletions cut 2 bases from V and 6 bases from J, with 10 bases between. CDR3 size: 13 residues. Germline V gene sequence: CDR1 SGHTA, CDR2 FQGNSA. The CDR3 region is CASSLYSGHGYTF. As DNA, the CDR3 is TGTGCCAGCAGCTTATATTCGGGTCATGGCTACACCTTC. The entire variable domain, with the rest obtained from reference TRBV7-2 and TRBJ1-2, is as follows: GAGVSQSPSNKVTEKGKDVELRCDPISGHTALYWYRQSLGQGLEFLIYFQGNSAPDKSGLPSDRFSAERTGGSVSTLTIQRTQQEDSAVYLCASSLYSGHGYTFGSGTRLTVV.

The chain couples TRBV15 to TRBJ1-2; 8 bases map to TRBD1. V was pared by 4 bases and J by 0 bases, with 1 base of the junction left unmatched. The CDR3 is 14 amino acids. The germline V gene encodes CDR1 LNHNV and CDR2 YYDKDF (reference sequence). In nucleotides, the CDR3 is TGTGCCACCAGCACGGGACAGGCTAACTATGGCTACACCTTC. Amino acids: CATSTGQANYGYTF.

This clonotype was found a few times. V is TRBV4-2 and J is TRBJ2-3; possible D gene TRBD2, 6 bases. There are 12 residues in the CDR3. The V gene's germline CDR1 is LGHNA and CDR2 YNFKEQ. Between the trimmed V and J ends, which lost 9 bases and 4 bases, there was a span of 11 bases. The CDR3 is CASAGGPDTQYF. The CDR3 coding sequence is TGTGCCAGTGCCGGGGGTCCAGATACGCAGTATTTT.

This clonotype was detected many times. The chain is built from TRBV18 and TRBJ2-2; 7 positions agree with TRBD1. CDR3 length: 14 amino acids. The germline V gene encodes CDR1 KGHSH and CDR2 LQKENI. V was pared by 7 bases and J by 0 bases, with 2 bases of the junction left unmatched. As DNA, the CDR3 is TGTGCCAGCTGGGGGACAGCGAACACCGGGGAGCTGTTTTTT. This encodes CASWGTANTGELFF.

This rearrangement joins TRBV5-6 to TRBJ2-3, with a weak D call TRBD1 (6 bases). The CDR3 has 14 amino acids. The V end lost 2 bases, the J end lost 6 bases, and 13 bases lay between the germline ends. Germline loops: CDR1 SGHDT, CDR2 YYEEEE. The CDR3, as DNA: TGTGCCAGCAGCTTTACAACAGGGCGGGATACGCAGTATTTT. Translation: CASSFTTGRDTQYF.

The rearrangement joins TRBV20-1 to TRBJ2-7; tentatively, D is TRBD1 (5 bases). Germline V lookup: CDR1 DFQATT, CDR2 SNEGSKA (reference sequence). The CDR3 has 11 residues. Trimming took off 6 bases at V and 3 bases at J, with 9 bases between the two ends. The CDR3 DNA reads TGCAGTGCGTTCGACAGCTACGAGCAGTACTTC. This sequence encodes CSAFDSYEQYF.

In this sample, this clonotype turned up many times. The J gene is TRBJ2-7, the V gene TRBV29-1; possibly TRBD1 for D (7 bases). The CDR3 is 13 amino acids. Trimming stripped 3 bases from V and 3 bases from J, with 12 bases between. Germline V gene data show CDR1 as SQVTM and CDR2 as ANQGSEA. CDR3 DNA: TGCAGCGTTGATAGTCAGGGGGGCTACGAGCAGTACTTC. It specifies CSVDSQGGYEQYF.

This chain uses TRBV5-1 with TRBJ1-6; maybe TRBD1 (5 bases). CDR1 SGHRS and CDR2 YFSETQ come from the germline V gene. CDR3 length equals 15 residues. V was trimmed by 7 bases and J by 8 bases, leaving 19 bases between them. CDR3 loop: CASQTTAGGDSPLHF. CDR3 nucleotide sequence: TGCGCCAGCCAAACGACAGCGGGAGGAGATTCACCCCTCCACTTT.

This clonotype appeared a few times. J is TRBJ2-1 and V is TRBV5-1, with D maybe TRBD2 (6 bases). The germline V gene has CDR1 SGHRS and CDR2 YFSETQ. The CDR3 is 14 amino acids. V was shortened by 3 bases and J by 8 bases, with 15 bases between the two germline ends. The DNA of the CDR3 is TGCGCCAGCAGCTGGGGGACTGGACTGGATGAGCAGTTCTTC. It encodes CASSWGTGLDEQFF.

The V and J genes are TRBV24-1 and TRBJ2-1; D is ambiguous. V lost 1 base and J lost 6, with 12 bases in between. The germline V gene has CDR1 KGHDR and CDR2 SFDVKD. The CDR3 runs to 15 residues. In DNA form, the CDR3 reads TGTGCCACCAGTGATTTCTCGGAGCCAGCCAATGAGCAGTTCTTC. It encodes CATSDFSEPANEQFF.

The rearrangement joins TRBV20-1 to TRBJ2-1, with 7 bases fitting TRBD2. The CDR3 is 14 amino acids. The V gene's germline CDR1 is DFQATT and CDR2 SNEGSKA (reference sequence). With V trimmed by 3 bases and J by 9 bases, 11 bases remained unmatched. The CDR3 is CSARSSGLAGEQFF. CDR3 coding DNA: TGCAGTGCTAGGTCTAGCGGCCTCGCTGGTGAGCAGTTCTTC.

The chain joins TRBV11-2 to TRBJ2-5, with a tentative D call TRBD1 (5 bases). Trimming shortened V by 4 bases and J by 7 bases, and 19 bases separated the two germline ends. Germline V gene sequence: CDR1 SGHAT, CDR2 FQNNGV. The CDR3 loop spans 15 amino acids. The CDR3 reads CASSSREARSGTQYF. CDR3 coding DNA: TGTGCCAGCAGCTCCAGGGAAGCGCGGTCCGGGACCCAGTACTTC.

This clonotype was observed a handful of times. The CDR3 DNA sequence: TGCAGTGCTGATGAATCCGGGGAGCTGTTTTTT. Protein product: CSADESGELFF. The V and J genes are TRBV20-1 and TRBJ2-2; no clear D. CDR3 length: 11 residues. The V and J ends lost 5 bases and 6 bases respectively, with 7 bases between them. Per germline, CDR1 DFQATT and CDR2 SNEGSKA (reference sequence).

This clonotype showed up many times. The rearrangement links TRBV20-1 to TRBJ2-2, with no clear D. Per germline, CDR1 DFQATT and CDR2 SNEGSKA (reference sequence). V was clipped by 6 bases and J by 8 bases, with 16 bases between them. There are 13 residues in the CDR3. DNA of the CDR3: TGCAGTGCCATGGGGAACGCAGAGGGGGAGCTGTTTTTT. Translating it yields CSAMGNAEGELFF.

The chain's CDR3 is CASKRGLNEQFF. The CDR3 DNA sequence: TGTGCCAGCAAACGCGGACTCAATGAGCAGTTCTTC. The V call is TRBV2, the J call TRBJ2-1; the D gene is possibly TRBD2 (5 bases). Trimming took off 7 bases at V and 6 bases at J, with 10 bases between the two ends. CDR1 and CDR2 from the germline V gene are SNHLY and FYNNEI. CDR3 length: 12 amino acids.

This clonotype was found many times. The V call is TRBV3-1, the J call TRBJ2-4; possible D gene TRBD2, 7 bases. Germline values: CDR1 LGHDT, CDR2 YNNKEL (reference sequence). The CDR3 covers 15 residues. Trimming left V 1 base short and J 8 bases short, with 15 bases between. This CDR3 is CASSQAGGGGDIQYF. DNA for the CDR3: TGTGCCAGCAGCCAAGCTGGCGGAGGGGGGGACATTCAGTACTTC.

Only a few counts were recorded for this clonotype. The chain uses TRBV7-9 and TRBJ1-1; the D gene is possibly TRBD1 (5 bases). Per the germline V gene, CDR1 is SEHNR and CDR2 is FQNEAQ (reference sequence). Trimming left V 3 bases short and J 5 bases short, with 13 bases between. CDR3 length: 14 residues. CDR3 sequence (DNA): TGTGCCAGCAGCTTCGCCAGAGAGGGGACTGAAGCTTTCTTT. Its protein product is CASSFAREGTEAFF.

This clonotype was seen a few times. The V and J genes are TRBV12-5 and TRBJ1-1; D remains unclear. Trimming removed 6 bases at V and 3 bases at J, with 11 bases between. Germline assignment: CDR1 LGHNT and CDR2 FRNRAP. CDR3 length: 13 amino acids. The CDR3 DNA sequence: TGTGCTAGTGGCATCTACAGAGACACTGAAGCTTTCTTT. It is translated as CASGIYRDTEAFF.

The rearrangement uses TRBV29-1 and TRBJ1-1; 10 bases map to TRBD1. The CDR3 extends over 12 amino acids. The V and J ends lost 7 bases and 4 bases, in that order; junction bases with no gene match: 3. CDR1 is SQVTM, CDR2 ANQGSEA, per germline. The CDR3, as DNA: TGCAGCGCCTGGACAGGGGGCACTGAAGCTTTCTTT. Amino acids: CSAWTGGTEAFF.

CDR3 sequence reads: CASSRLAKNYGYTF. The CDR3 DNA reads as TGTGCCAGCAGTCGACTAGCTAAAAACTATGGCTACACCTTC. V and J are TRBV6-1 and TRBJ1-2; D unresolved. The length of the CDR3 is 14 residues. Germline V CDR1 and CDR2: MNHNS, SASEGT. The ends were cut back, 5 bases at V and 2 bases at J, with 12 bases in the middle.

The gene calls are TRBV11-3 and TRBJ1-1; D ambiguous. Germline CDR1 is SGHNT and CDR2 is YENEEA. V was clipped by 5 bases and J by 7 bases, with 17 bases between them. The CDR3 loop spans 14 amino acids. CDR3 region: CASSPGREGSEAFF. DNA for the CDR3: TGTGCCAGCAGCCCGGGGAGGGAAGGGAGTGAAGCTTTCTTT.